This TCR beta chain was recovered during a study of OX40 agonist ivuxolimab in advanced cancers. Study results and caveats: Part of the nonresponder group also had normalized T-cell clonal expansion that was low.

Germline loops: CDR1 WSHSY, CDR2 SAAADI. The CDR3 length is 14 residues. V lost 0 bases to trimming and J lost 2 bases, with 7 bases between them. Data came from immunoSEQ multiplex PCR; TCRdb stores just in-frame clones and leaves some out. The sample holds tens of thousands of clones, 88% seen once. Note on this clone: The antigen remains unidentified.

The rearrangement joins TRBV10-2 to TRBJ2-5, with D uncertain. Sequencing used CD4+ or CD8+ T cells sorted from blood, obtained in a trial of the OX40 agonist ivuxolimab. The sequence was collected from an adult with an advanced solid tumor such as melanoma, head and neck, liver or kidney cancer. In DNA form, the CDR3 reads TGCGCCAGCAGTGAGTCGACGTCGCAAGAGACCCAGTACTTC. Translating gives CASSESTSQETQYF.